This entry is about one T cell receptor beta chain. The sample originates from a study of technical replicates of blood from a handful of donors. Sequencing was performed with immunoSEQ multiplex PCR; in TCRdb, only in-frame clones are kept and a portion is missing. The sample carries under 75,000 clones, 90% to 95% recorded once. The V end lost 2 bases, the J end lost 9 bases, and 9 bases lay between the germline ends. The CDR3 is 12 amino acids. Germline CDR1 SNHLY, CDR2 FYNNEI. This sequence was found in a human donor in good health. Some clones in this sample may be carry-over from other donors' samples. Sequenced input: PBMCs. The V gene is TRBV2, the J gene TRBJ2-3; a weak D match, TRBD2 (5 bases). The CDR3 protein is CASSEQEETQYF. The CDR3 coding sequence is TGTGCCAGCAGTGAACAGGAGGAGACGCAGTATTTT.